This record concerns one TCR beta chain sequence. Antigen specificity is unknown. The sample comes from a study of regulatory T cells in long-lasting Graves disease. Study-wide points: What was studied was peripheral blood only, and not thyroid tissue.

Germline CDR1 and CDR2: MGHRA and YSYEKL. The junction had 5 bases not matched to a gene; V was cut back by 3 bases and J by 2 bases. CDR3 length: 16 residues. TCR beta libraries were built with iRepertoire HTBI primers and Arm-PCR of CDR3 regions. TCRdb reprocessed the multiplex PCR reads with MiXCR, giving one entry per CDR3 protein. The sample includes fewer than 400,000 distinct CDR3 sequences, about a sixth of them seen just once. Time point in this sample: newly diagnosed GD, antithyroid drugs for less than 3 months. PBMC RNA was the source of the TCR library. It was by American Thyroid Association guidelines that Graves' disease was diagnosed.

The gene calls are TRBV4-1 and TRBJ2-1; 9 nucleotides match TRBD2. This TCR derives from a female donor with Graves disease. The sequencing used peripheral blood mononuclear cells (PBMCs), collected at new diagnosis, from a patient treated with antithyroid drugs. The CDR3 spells CASSQTSGPPYNEQFF. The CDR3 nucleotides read TGCGCCAGCAGCCAGACTAGCGGTCCTCCCTACAATGAGCAGTTCTTC.